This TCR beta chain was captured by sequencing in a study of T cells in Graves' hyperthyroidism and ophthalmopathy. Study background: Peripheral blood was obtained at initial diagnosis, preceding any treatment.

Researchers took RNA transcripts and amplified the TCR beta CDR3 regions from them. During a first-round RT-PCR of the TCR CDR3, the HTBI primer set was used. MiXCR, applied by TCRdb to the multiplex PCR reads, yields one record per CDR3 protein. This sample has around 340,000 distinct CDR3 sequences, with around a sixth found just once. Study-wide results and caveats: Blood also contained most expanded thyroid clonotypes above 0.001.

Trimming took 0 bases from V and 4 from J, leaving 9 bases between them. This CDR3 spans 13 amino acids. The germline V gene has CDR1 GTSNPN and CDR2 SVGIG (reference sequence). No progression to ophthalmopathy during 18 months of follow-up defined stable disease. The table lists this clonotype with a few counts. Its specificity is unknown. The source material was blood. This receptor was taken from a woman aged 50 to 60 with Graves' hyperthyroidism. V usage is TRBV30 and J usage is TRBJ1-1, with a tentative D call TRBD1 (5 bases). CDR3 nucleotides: TGTGCCTGGAGTGTATCGGGGGGCACTGAAGCTTTCTTT. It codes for CAWSVSGGTEAFF.